This TCR beta chain was recovered during a study of blood T cells in healthy people across ages. A second PCR of about 7 to 12 cycles used a sample-barcoded 5' primer and a J-beta primer mix. Individual samples furnished no less than 3 million CDR3-containing paired-end reads apiece. Each CDR3 protein gets one entry after TCRdb re-called the 5' RACE reads with MiXCR. This table holds approximately 2,000,000 distinct CDR3 sequences, about two fifths found once. The sample holds many counts of this clonotype. Its antigen is undetermined. Study-wide findings and caveats: Compared with aged donors, long-lived donors showed fewer expanded clones, suggesting selection.

The CDR3 is 13 residues long. The V gene lost 3 bases and the J gene lost 4 bases, with 8 bases spanning the gap. The chain links TRBV12-3 or TRBV12-4 to TRBJ2-3, with D hard to call. This TCR was sampled from a human donor in good health. Sequenced input: blood. CDR3 in DNA: TGTGCCAGCAGTTTGGATGGACCAGATACGCAGTATTTT. Protein product: CASSLDGPDTQYF.